This passage covers 25 T cell receptor beta chains from one sample sequenced in a study of CD8+ T cells in alopecia areata. Extraction and reverse transcription of RNA yielded cDNA as the sequencing template. TCRdb's copy holds only in-frame clones and misses some; the assay was immunoSEQ multiplex PCR. The repertoire holds 210,000 or so clones, roughly 66% seen once, with roughly 1.2% in the top ten. The sample's treatment: oral pan-JAK inhibitor, 5-10 mg twice daily. The sample here was CD4+ T cells sorted from blood, taken around week 44, from a patient treated with tofacitinib. The receptor source for this set is a human donor with alopecia areata.

The V call is TRBV5-1, the J call TRBJ2-2; 7 positions agree with TRBD2. This CDR3 spans 16 amino acids. From germline, CDR1 is SGHRS and CDR2 YFSETQ. With V trimmed by 0 bases and J by 0 bases, 2 bases remained unmatched. The DNA of the CDR3 is TGCGCCAGCAGCTTGGTGGCGGGGGCGAACACCGGGGAGCTGTTTTTT. Translation: CASSLVAGANTGELFF.

The chain employs TRBV5-6 and TRBJ2-7; D might be TRBD1 (6 bases). Germline V CDR1 and CDR2: SGHDT, YYEEEE. The CDR3 is 14 residues long. V was clipped by 3 bases and J by 5 bases, with 15 bases between them. The CDR3 here is CASSYLQGHDEQYF. As DNA, the CDR3 is TGTGCCAGCAGCTACTTACAGGGTCACGACGAGCAGTACTTC.

The V and J genes are TRBV5-1 and TRBJ2-7, with a weak D call TRBD1 (5 bases). In germline, CDR1 is SGHRS, CDR2 YFSETQ. With 0 bases removed from V and 9 bases from J, the gap between germline ends came to 13 bases. There are 13 residues in the CDR3. CDR3 in DNA: TGCGCCAGCAGCTTGGCAGGGCTCTCCGGGCAGTACTTC. Protein: CASSLAGLSGQYF.

The CDR3 sequence: CSVTGRSNTEAFF. In DNA, the CDR3 is TGCAGCGTTACGGGACGTTCTAACACTGAAGCTTTCTTT. The chain joins TRBV29-1 to TRBJ1-1, with TRBD1 as a possible D gene (5 bases). The germline V gene encodes CDR1 SQVTM and CDR2 ANQGSEA. CDR3 size: 13 residues. Deletions cut 5 bases from V and 2 bases from J, with 12 bases between.

The chain carries TRBV5-1 and TRBJ1-4, with 7 bases that match TRBD1. CDR1 SGHRS and CDR2 YFSETQ come from the germline V gene. This CDR3 spans 18 amino acids. The junction had 12 bases not matched to a gene; V was cut back by 4 bases and J by 0 bases. The CDR3 bases are TGCGCCAGCAGCCCTAGACAGGGCACCCCAACAACTAATGAAAAACTGTTTTTT. As protein: CASSPRQGTPTTNEKLFF.

The gene calls are TRBV19 and TRBJ1-6; D is possibly TRBD1 (6 bases). Trimming took off 7 bases at V and 8 bases at J, with 12 bases between the two ends. There are 13 residues in the CDR3. Germline V gives CDR1 LNHDA, CDR2 SQIVND (reference sequence). CDR3 nucleotides: TGTGCCAGTAACAGGGAAAGGGATTCACCCCTCCACTTT. It specifies CASNRERDSPLHF.

The J gene is TRBJ2-1, the V gene TRBV29-1, with a tentative D call TRBD2 (6 bases). Germline-derived CDR1 and CDR2 are SQVTM and ANQGSEA. The V and J ends lost 7 bases and 2 bases respectively, with 15 bases between them. This CDR3 spans 14 amino acids. The CDR3 sequence is CSALVWGAYNEQFF. CDR3 DNA: TGCAGCGCATTGGTATGGGGGGCCTACAATGAGCAGTTCTTC.

This clone appeared many times. The V and J genes are TRBV7-2 and TRBJ1-4, with no clear D. This CDR3 is 13 amino acids long. The V gene lost 5 bases and the J gene lost 2 bases, with 6 bases spanning the gap. Germline CDR1 is SGHTA and CDR2 is FQGNSA. CDR3 amino acids: CASSRPTNEKLFF. The CDR3 DNA sequence: TGTGCCAGCAGCCGCCCGACTAATGAAAAACTGTTTTTT. The whole variable domain, remainder taken from reference TRBV7-2 and TRBJ1-4, is GAGVSQSPSNKVTEKGKDVELRCDPISGHTALYWYRQSLGQGLEFLIYFQGNSAPDKSGLPSDRFSAERTGGSVSTLTIQRTQQEDSAVYLCASSRPTNEKLFFGSGTQLSVL.

The V gene is TRBV29-1, the J gene TRBJ2-7, with D tentatively TRBD1 (5 bases). This CDR3 is 14 amino acids long. Trimming stripped 6 bases from V and 6 bases from J, with 21 bases between. Germline V gene sequence: CDR1 SQVTM, CDR2 ANQGSEA. CDR3 protein: CSVRLRAGWGEQYF. Here the CDR3 DNA reads TGCAGCGTGAGGCTCAGGGCAGGGTGGGGCGAGCAGTACTTC.

This clone occurred once. The V call is TRBV30, the J call TRBJ2-5; D is unclear. Germline-derived CDR1 and CDR2 are GTSNPN and SVGIG (reference sequence). The V and J ends lost 2 bases and 2 bases respectively, with 9 bases between them. The CDR3 covers 13 residues. The CDR3: CAWSWTEQETQYF. The CDR3 DNA is TGTGCCTGGAGTTGGACGGAACAAGAGACCCAGTACTTC.

The chain employs TRBV4-3 and TRBJ1-6, with D unclear. CDR1 and CDR2 (germline): LGHNA, YSLEER. The CDR3 consists of 15 residues. Trimming shortened V by 0 bases and J by 4 bases, and 7 bases separated the two germline ends. CDR3 residues: CASSQDRIYNSPLHF. The CDR3 DNA is TGCGCCAGCAGCCAAGATAGGATTTATAATTCACCCCTCCACTTT.

The chain uses TRBV29-1 and TRBJ2-4, with D perhaps TRBD2 (5 bases). Germline V gene data show CDR1 as SQVTM and CDR2 as ANQGSEA. Deletions cut 6 bases from V and 0 bases from J, with 15 bases between. The CDR3 extends over 15 amino acids. CDR3 amino acids: CSVQAASVAKNIQYF. In DNA form, the CDR3 reads TGCAGCGTACAAGCGGCGTCAGTAGCCAAAAACATTCAGTACTTC.

The V gene is TRBV30, the J gene TRBJ2-3; D is unclear. Trimming stripped 2 bases from V and 12 bases from J, with 12 bases between. CDR1 GTSNPN and CDR2 SVGIG come from the germline V gene (reference sequence). The length of the CDR3 is 11 residues. This chain's CDR3 is CAWSFGVSQYF. In DNA form, the CDR3 reads TGTGCCTGGAGTTTTGGCGTTAGTCAGTATTTT.

V usage is TRBV29-1 and J usage is TRBJ1-1; 8 nucleotides agree with TRBD1. This CDR3 region has 14 residues. Germline assignment: CDR1 SQVTM and CDR2 ANQGSEA. V lost 6 bases to trimming and J lost 5 bases; unmatched junction nucleotides: 11. CDR3 nucleotide sequence: TGCAGCGTCGGATACAGGGGGTCGAAGACTGAAGCTTTCTTT. The encoded protein is CSVGYRGSKTEAFF.

This chain links TRBV25-1 with TRBJ2-1; D not resolved. V lost 7 bases, J lost 10 bases, and 8 bases lay in between. In germline, CDR1 is MGHDK, CDR2 SYGVNS. The CDR3 extends over 10 amino acids. The CDR3 region has the DNA TGTGCCAGCATGGCGAAGGAGCAGTTCTTC. Its translation is CASMAKEQFF.

CDR3 region: CASRDSSSYNSPLHF. DNA of the CDR3: TGTGCCAGCAGGGACTCGAGCTCCTATAATTCACCCCTCCACTTT. The chain links TRBV6-5 to TRBJ1-6; D ambiguous. Germline V CDR1 and CDR2: MNHEY, SVGAGI. Deletions cut 6 bases from V and 0 bases from J, with 9 bases between. CDR3 length equals 15 residues.

The chain uses TRBV6-5 and TRBJ2-7, with 9 bases aligning to TRBD2. The CDR3 sequence is 13 residues long. The V and J ends lost 7 bases and 4 bases, in that order; junction bases with no gene match: 5. CDR1 MNHEY and CDR2 SVGAGI come from the germline V gene. DNA of the CDR3: TGTGCCAGCAAGGAGACTAGCGGATACGAGCAGTACTTC. Its translation is CASKETSGYEQYF.

The rearrangement uses TRBV9 and TRBJ2-5, with 11 bases that match TRBD2. Per germline, CDR1 SGDLS and CDR2 YYNGEE. The CDR3 is 16 residues long. Trimming removed 4 bases from V and 1 base from J; junction bases left unmatched: 6. The CDR3, as DNA: TGTGCCAGCAGCCACTCTAGCGGGGGGCTCCAAGAGACCCAGTACTTC. Amino acids: CASSHSSGGLQETQYF.

The rearrangement uses TRBV7-2 and TRBJ2-5, with D tentatively TRBD1 (5 bases). The CDR3 length is 14 residues. Between the trimmed V and J ends, which lost 6 bases and 7 bases, there was a span of 18 bases. Germline V gene data show CDR1 as SGHTA and CDR2 as FQGNSA. DNA for the CDR3: TGTGCCAGCAGATGGGGCAGAACGGACGGGACCCAGTACTTC. It translates to CASRWGRTDGTQYF.

This chain connects TRBV5-6 to TRBJ1-1, with D possibly TRBD1 on 5 matching bases. The germline V and J ends were trimmed by 0 bases and 6 bases, with 9 bases remaining between them. This CDR3 spans 13 amino acids. Germline V gene sequence: CDR1 SGHDT, CDR2 YYEEEE. CDR3 nucleotides: TGTGCCAGCAGCTTGGGGCCGGGGGCTGAAGCTTTCTTT. Protein sequence: CASSLGPGAEAFF. Full variable domain (rest looked up from reference TRBV5-6 and TRBJ1-1): DAGVTQSPTHLIKTRGQQVTLRCSPKSGHDTVSWYQQALGQGPQFIFQYYEEEERQRGNFPDRFSGHQFPNYSSELNVNALLLGDSALYLCASSLGPGAEAFFGQGTRLTVV.

This clone was counted between two and nine times. V gene TRBV6-1 combines with J gene TRBJ1-5, with 8 bases that match TRBD1. Trimming cost V 3 bases and J 7 bases; bases outside gene matches: 2. Germline CDR1 is MNHNS and CDR2 is SASEGT. The CDR3 extends over 13 amino acids. The CDR3 reads CASSDPGGQPQHF. The CDR3 DNA follows: TGTGCCAGCAGTGACCCAGGGGGCCAGCCCCAGCATTTT.

This sequence joins TRBV30 and TRBJ2-3; 11 bases align to TRBD1. Trimming cost V 4 bases and J 1 base; bases outside gene matches: 7. Germline V gene sequence: CDR1 GTSNPN, CDR2 SVGIG (reference sequence). The CDR3 length is 16 residues. CDR3 loop: CAWTVGQGARTDTQYF. The CDR3 DNA sequence: TGTGCCTGGACCGTTGGACAGGGGGCCCGCACAGATACGCAGTATTTT. The full variable domain, completed using reference TRBV30 and TRBJ2-3, is SQTIHQWPATLVQPVGSPLSLECTVEGTSNPNLYWYRQAAGRGLQLLFYSVGIGQISSEVPQNLSASRPQDRQFILSSKKLLLSDSGFYLCAWTVGQGARTDTQYFGPGTRLTVL.

The chain couples TRBV5-1 to TRBJ1-2, with a weak D call TRBD1 (5 bases). V shed 3 bases and J shed 6 bases, with 18 bases lying between them. Germline V gives CDR1 SGHRS, CDR2 YFSETQ. The CDR3 loop spans 15 amino acids. The CDR3 region is CASSSNGRGVNGYTF. The CDR3 nucleotides read TGCGCCAGCAGCTCTAACGGGAGGGGAGTTAATGGCTACACCTTC.

The V gene is TRBV29-1, the J gene TRBJ1-2; tentatively, D is TRBD1 (6 bases). Trimming cost V 5 bases and J 6 bases, with 19 bases left between them. This CDR3 is 14 amino acids long. The germline V gene encodes CDR1 SQVTM and CDR2 ANQGSEA. The CDR3 region has the DNA TGCAGCGTTAGGTTTAGGACAGCGATAGATGGCTACACCTTC. Translation: CSVRFRTAIDGYTF.

The rearrangement joins TRBV4-3 to TRBJ2-1; D not resolved. The CDR3 is 15 residues long. V dropped 2 bases and J dropped 6 bases, with 14 bases sitting between them. Germline CDR1 LGHNA, CDR2 YSLEER. The CDR3 coding sequence is TGCGCCAGCAGCCAACAGGCTAGTAGTTTCAATGAGCAGTTCTTC. Encoded protein: CASSQQASSFNEQFF.